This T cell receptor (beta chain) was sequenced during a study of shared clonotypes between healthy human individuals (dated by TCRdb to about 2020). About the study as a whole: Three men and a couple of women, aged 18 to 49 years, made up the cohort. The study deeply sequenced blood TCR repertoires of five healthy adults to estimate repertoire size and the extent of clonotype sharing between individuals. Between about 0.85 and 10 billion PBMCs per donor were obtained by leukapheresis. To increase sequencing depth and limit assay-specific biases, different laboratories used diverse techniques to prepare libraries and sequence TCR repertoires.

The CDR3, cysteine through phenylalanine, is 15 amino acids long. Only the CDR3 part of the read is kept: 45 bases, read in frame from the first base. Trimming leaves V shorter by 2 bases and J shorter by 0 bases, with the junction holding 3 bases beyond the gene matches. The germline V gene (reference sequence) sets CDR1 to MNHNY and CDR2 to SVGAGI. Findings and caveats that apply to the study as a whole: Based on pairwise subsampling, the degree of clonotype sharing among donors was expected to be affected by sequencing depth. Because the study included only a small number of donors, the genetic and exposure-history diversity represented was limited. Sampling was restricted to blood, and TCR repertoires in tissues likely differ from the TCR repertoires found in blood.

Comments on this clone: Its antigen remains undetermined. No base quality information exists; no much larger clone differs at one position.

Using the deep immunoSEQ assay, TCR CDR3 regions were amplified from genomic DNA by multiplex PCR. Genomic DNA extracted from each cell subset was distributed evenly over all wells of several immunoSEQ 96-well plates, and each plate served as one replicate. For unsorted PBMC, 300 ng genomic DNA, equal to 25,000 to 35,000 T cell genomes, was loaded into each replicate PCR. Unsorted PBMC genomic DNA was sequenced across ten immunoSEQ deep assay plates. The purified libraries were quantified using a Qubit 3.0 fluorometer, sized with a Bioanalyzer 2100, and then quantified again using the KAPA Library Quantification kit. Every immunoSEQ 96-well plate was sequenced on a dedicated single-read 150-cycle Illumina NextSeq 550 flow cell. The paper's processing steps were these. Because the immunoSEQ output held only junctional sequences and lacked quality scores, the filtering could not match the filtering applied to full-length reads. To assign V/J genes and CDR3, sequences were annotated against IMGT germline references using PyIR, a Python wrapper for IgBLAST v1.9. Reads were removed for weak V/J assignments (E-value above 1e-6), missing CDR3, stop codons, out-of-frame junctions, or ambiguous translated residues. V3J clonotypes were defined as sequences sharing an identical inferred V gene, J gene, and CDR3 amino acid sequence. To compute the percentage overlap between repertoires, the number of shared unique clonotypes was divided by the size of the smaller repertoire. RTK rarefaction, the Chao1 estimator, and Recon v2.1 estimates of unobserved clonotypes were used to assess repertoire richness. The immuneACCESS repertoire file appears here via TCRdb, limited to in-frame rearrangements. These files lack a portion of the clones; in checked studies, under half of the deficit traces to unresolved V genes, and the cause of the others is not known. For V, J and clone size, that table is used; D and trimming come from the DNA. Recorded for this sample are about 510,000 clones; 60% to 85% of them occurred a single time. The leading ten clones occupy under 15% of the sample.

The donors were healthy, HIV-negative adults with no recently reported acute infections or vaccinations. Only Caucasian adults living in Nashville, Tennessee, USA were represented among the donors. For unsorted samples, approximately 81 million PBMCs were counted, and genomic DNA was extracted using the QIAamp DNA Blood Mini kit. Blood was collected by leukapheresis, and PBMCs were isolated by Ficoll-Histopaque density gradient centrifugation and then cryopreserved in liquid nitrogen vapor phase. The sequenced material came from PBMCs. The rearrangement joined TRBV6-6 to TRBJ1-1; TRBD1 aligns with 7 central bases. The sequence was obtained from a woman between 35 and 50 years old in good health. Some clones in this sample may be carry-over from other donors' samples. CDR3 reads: CASSYPRGLNTEAFF. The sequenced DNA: TGTGCCAGCAGTTACCCCAGGGGGTTGAACACTGAAGCTTTCTTT.